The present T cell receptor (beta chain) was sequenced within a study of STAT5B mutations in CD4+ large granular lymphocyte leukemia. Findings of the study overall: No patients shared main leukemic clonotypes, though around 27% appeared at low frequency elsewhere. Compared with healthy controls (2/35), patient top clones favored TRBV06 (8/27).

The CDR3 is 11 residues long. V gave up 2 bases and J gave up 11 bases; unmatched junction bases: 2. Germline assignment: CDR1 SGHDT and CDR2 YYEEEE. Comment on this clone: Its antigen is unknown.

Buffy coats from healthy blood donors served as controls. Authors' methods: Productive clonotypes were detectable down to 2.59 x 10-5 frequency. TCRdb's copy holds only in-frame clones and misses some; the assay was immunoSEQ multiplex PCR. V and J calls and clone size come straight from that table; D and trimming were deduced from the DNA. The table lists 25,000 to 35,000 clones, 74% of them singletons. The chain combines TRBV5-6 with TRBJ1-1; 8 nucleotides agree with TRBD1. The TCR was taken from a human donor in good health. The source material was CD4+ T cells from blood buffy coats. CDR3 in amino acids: CASSLQGEAFF. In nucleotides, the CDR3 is TGTGCCAGCAGCTTACAGGGGGAGGCTTTCTTT.